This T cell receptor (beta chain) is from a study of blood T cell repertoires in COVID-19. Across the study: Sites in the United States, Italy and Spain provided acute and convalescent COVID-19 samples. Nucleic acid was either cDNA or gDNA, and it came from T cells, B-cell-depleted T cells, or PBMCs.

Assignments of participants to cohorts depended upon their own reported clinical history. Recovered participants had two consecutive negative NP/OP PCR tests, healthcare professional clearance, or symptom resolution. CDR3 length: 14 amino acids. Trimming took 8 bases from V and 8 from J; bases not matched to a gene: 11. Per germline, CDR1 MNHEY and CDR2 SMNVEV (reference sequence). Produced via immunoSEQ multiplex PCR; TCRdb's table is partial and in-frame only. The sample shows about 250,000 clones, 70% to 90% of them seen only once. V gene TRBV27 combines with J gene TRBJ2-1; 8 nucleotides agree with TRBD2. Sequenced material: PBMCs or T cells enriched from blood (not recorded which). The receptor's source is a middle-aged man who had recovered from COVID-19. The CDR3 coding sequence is TGTGCCAGCGGTCGGGACGGGAGGGCCTATGAGCAGTTCTTC. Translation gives CASGRDGRAYEQFF.